Detailed here is one TCR beta chain. Its antigen is currently unknown. The data were obtained in a study of T cells in Graves' hyperthyroidism and ophthalmopathy. Study conclusions and caveats: Most thyroid clonotypes expanded above 0.001 appeared in blood too.

Germline values: CDR1 SNHLY, CDR2 FYNNEI. This CDR3 is 15 amino acids long. The V gene end was trimmed by 8 bases and the J gene end by 6 bases; junction bases not matched to a gene: 16. Amplification yielded TCR beta CDR3 regions, with RNA transcripts as the source. The HTBI primer set was used in a first-round RT-PCR of the TCR CDR3. Each CDR3 protein gets one entry after TCRdb re-called the multiplex PCR reads with MiXCR. The profile shows 350,000 to 400,000 distinct CDR3 sequences, over 11% of them singletons. The chain employs TRBV2 and TRBJ2-7; 7 bases match TRBD2. The sequencing sample was made of blood. This TCR came from a woman aged 55-69 years with Graves' hyperthyroidism. The CDR3 spells CASRRVGGPGGEQYF. CDR3 nucleotide sequence: TGTGCCAGCCGGAGGGTCGGAGGGCCGGGGGGCGAGCAGTACTTC.